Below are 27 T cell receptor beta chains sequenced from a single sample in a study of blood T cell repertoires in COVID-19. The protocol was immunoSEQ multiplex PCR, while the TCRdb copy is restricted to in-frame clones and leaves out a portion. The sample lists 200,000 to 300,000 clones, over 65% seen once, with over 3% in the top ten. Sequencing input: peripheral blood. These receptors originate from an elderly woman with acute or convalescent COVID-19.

CDR3 nucleotides: TGTGCCAGTAGTATCCCCGGGGGGCCGAGCACAGATACGCAGTATTTT. It yields the protein CASSIPGGPSTDTQYF. V and J are TRBV19 and TRBJ2-3; a possible D gene is TRBD2 (7 bases). The CDR3 extends over 16 amino acids. Germline V gives CDR1 LNHDA, CDR2 SQIVND (reference sequence). The V gene lost 3 bases and the J gene lost 0 bases, with 13 bases spanning the gap.

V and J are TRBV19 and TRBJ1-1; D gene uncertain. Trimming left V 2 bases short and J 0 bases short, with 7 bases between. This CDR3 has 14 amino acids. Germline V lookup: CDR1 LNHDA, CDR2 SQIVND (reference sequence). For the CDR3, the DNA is TGTGCCAGTAGTATACAGGCCGTGAACACTGAAGCTTTCTTT. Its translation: CASSIQAVNTEAFF.

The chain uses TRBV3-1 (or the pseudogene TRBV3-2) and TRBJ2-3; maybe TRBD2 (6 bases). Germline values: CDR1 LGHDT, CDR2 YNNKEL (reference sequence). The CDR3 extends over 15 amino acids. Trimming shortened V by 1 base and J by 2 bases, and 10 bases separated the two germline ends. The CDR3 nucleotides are TGTGCCAGCAGCCAAGGGGGCGGGAACACAGATACGCAGTATTTT. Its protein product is CASSQGGGNTDTQYF.

The chain's CDR3 is CASNGEGVRGYTF. The DNA of the CDR3 is TGTGCCAGCAACGGGGAGGGTGTAAGGGGCTACACCTTC. This chain connects TRBV2 to TRBJ1-2; D is unresolved. V lost 7 bases, J lost 8 bases, and 17 bases lay in between. This CDR3 is 13 amino acids long. Germline lookup yields CDR1 SNHLY and CDR2 FYNNEI.

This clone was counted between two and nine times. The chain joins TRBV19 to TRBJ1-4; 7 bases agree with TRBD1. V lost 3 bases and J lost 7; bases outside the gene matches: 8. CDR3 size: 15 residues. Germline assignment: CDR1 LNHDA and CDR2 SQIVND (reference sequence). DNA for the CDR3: TGTGCCAGTAGTATCTCACAGGGGAGTAGTGAAAAACTGTTTTTT. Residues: CASSISQGSSEKLFF.

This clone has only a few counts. The CDR3 region has the DNA TGCGCCAGCAGCTCCCGGACAGGGAAAGATACGCAGTATTTT. It is translated as CASSSRTGKDTQYF. The chain has TRBV5-1 and TRBJ2-3, with 8 bases lining up with TRBD1. The germline V gene encodes CDR1 SGHRS and CDR2 YFSETQ. The CDR3 spans 14 residues. V was pared by 3 bases and J by 5 bases, with 5 bases of the junction left unmatched.

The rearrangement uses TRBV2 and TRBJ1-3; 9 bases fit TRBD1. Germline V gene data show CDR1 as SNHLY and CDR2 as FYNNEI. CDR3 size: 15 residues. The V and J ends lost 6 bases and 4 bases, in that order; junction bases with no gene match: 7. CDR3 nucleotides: TGTGCCAGCAGGGACAGGGGTGGAAGAGGAAACACCATATATTTT. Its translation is CASRDRGGRGNTIYF. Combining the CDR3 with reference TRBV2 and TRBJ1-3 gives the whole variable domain EPEVTQTPSHQVTQMGQEVILRCVPISNHLYFYWYRQILGQKVEFLVSFYNNEISEKSEIFDDQFSVERPDGSNFTLKIRSTKLEDSAMYFCASRDRGGRGNTIYFGEGSWLTVV.

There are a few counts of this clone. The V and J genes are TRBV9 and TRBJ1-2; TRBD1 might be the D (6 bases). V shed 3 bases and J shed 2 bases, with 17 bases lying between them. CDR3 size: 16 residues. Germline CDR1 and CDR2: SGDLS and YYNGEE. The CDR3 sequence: CASSASKGGGNYGYTF. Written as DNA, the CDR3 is TGTGCCAGCAGCGCCTCCAAGGGAGGGGGGAACTATGGCTACACCTTC.

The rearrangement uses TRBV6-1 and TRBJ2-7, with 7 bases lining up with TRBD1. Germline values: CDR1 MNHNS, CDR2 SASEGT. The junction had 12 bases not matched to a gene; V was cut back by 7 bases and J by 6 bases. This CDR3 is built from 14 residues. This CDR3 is CASTQWDSRFEQYF. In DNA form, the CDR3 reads TGTGCCAGCACCCAGTGGGACAGTCGTTTCGAGCAGTACTTC.

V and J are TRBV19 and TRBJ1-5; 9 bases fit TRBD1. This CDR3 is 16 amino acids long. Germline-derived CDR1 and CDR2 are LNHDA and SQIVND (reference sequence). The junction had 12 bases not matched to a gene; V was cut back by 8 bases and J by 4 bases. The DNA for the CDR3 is TGTGCCAGTGTACTTACGGGACAGGGAATAAATCAGCCCCAGCATTTT. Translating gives CASVLTGQGINQPQHF.

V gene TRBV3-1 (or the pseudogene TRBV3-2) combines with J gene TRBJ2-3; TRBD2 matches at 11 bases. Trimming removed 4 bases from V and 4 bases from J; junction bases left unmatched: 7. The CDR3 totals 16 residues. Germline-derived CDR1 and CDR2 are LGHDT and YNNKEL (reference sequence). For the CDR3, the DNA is TGTGCCAGCAGCCCACCCACTAGCGGGAGATCAGATACGCAGTATTTT. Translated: CASSPPTSGRSDTQYF.

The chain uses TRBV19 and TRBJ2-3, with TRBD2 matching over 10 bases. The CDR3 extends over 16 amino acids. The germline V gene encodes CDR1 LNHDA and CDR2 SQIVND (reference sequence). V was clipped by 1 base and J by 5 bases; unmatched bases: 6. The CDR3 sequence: CASSIASGGVLDTQYF. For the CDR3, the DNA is TGTGCCAGTAGTATAGCGAGCGGGGGGGTATTAGATACGCAGTATTTT.

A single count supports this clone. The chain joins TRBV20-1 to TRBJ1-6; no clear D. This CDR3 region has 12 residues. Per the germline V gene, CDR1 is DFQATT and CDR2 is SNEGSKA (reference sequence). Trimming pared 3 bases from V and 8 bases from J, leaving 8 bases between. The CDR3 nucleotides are TGCAGTGCTAGTTACGGGGATTCACCCCTCCACTTT. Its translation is CSASYGDSPLHF.

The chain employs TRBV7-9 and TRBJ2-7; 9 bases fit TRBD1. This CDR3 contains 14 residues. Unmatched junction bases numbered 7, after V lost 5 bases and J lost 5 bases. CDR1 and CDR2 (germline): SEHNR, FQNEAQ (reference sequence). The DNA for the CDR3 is TGTGCCAGCAGCCCCCGGGACAGGGTACACGAGCAGTACTTC. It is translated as CASSPRDRVHEQYF. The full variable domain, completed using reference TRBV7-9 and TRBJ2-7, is DTGVSQNPRHKITKRGQNVTFRCDPISEHNRLYWYRQTLGQGPEFLTYFQNEAQLEKSRLLSDRFSAERPKGSFSTLEIQRTEQGDSAMYLCASSPRDRVHEQYFGPGTRLTVT.

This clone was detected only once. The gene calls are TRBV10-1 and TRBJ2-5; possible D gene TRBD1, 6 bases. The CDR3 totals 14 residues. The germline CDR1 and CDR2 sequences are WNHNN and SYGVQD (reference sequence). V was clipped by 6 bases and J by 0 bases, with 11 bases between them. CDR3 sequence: CASSRDTNQETQYF. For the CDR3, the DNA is TGCGCCAGCAGCCGGGACACTAACCAAGAGACCCAGTACTTC.

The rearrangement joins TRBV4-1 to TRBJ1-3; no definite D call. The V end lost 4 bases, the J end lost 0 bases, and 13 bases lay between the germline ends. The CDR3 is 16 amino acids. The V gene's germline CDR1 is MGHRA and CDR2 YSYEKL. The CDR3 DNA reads TGCGCCAGCAGCCCACGTACCTTCAGCTCTGGAAACACCATATATTTT. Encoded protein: CASSPRTFSSGNTIYF.

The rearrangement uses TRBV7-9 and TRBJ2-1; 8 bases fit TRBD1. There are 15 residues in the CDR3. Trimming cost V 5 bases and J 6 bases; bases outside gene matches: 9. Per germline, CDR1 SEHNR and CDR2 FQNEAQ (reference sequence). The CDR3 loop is CASSPTGERSNEQFF. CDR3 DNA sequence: TGTGCCAGCAGCCCGACAGGGGAGAGAAGCAATGAGCAGTTCTTC.

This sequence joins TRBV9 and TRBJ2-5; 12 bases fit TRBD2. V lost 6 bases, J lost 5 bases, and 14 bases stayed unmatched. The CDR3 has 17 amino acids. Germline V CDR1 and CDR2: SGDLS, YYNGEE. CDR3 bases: TGTGCCAGCACTCAGGGGCTAGCGGGGGGGCCGCATGAGACCCAGTACTTC. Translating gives CASTQGLAGGPHETQYF.

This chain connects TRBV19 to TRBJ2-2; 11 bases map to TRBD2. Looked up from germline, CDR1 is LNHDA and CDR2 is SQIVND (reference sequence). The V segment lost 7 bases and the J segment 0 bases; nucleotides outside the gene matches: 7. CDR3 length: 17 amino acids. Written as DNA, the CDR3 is TGTGCCAGTACCCGAACTAGCGGGGGCTCGAACACCGGGGAGCTGTTTTTT. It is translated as CASTRTSGGSNTGELFF.

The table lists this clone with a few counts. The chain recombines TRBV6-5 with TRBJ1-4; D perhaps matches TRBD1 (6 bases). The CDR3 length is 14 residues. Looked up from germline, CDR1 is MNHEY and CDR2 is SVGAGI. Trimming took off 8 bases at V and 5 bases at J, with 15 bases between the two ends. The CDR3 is CASFRQAPNEKLFF. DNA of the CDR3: TGTGCCAGCTTCAGACAGGCGCCGAATGAAAAACTGTTTTTT.

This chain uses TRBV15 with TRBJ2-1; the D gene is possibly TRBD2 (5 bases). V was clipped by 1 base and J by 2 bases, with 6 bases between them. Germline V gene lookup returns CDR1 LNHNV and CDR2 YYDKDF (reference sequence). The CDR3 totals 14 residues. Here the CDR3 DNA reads TGTGCCACCAGCAGAGGGGGAGCCTACAATGAGCAGTTCTTC. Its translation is CATSRGGAYNEQFF.

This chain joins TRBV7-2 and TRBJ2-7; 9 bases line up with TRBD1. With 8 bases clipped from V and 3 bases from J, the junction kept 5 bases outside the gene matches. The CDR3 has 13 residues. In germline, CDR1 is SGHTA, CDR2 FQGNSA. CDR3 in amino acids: CASSGGQGYEQYF. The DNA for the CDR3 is TGTGCCAGCTCGGGGGGACAGGGCTACGAGCAGTACTTC. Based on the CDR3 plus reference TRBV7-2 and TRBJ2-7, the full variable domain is GAGVSQSPSNKVTEKGKDVELRCDPISGHTALYWYRQSLGQGLEFLIYFQGNSAPDKSGLPSDRFSAERTGGSVSTLTIQRTQQEDSAVYLCASSGGQGYEQYFGPGTRLTVT.

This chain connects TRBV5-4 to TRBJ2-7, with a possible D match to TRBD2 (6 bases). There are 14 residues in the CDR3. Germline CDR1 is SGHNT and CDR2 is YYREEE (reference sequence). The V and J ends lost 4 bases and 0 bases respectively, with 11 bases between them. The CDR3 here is CASSGAGSSYEQYF. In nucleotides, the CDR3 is TGTGCCAGCAGCGGAGCGGGTAGCTCCTACGAGCAGTACTTC.

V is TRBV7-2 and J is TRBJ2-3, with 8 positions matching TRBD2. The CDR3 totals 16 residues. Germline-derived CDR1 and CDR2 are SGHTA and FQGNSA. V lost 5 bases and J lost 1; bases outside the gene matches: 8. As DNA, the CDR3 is TGTGCCAGCAGCGCTTGGGGGCGGGGGGGCACAGATACGCAGTATTTT. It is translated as CASSAWGRGGTDTQYF. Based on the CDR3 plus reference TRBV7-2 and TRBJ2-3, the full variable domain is GAGVSQSPSNKVTEKGKDVELRCDPISGHTALYWYRQSLGQGLEFLIYFQGNSAPDKSGLPSDRFSAERTGGSVSTLTIQRTQQEDSAVYLCASSAWGRGGTDTQYFGPGTRLTVL.

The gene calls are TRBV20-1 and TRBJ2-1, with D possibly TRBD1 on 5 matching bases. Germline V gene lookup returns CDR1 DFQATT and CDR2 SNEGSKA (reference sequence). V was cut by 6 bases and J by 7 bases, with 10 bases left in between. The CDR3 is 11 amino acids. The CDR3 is CSAKGVNEQFF. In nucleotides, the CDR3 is TGCAGTGCAAAAGGGGTTAATGAGCAGTTCTTC.

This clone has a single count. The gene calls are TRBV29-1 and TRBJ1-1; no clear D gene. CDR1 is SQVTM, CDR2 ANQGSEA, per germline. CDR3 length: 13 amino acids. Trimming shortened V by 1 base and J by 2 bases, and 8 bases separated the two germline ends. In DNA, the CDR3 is TGCAGCGTTGAAGTACAAACCAACACTGAAGCTTTCTTT. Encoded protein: CSVEVQTNTEAFF.

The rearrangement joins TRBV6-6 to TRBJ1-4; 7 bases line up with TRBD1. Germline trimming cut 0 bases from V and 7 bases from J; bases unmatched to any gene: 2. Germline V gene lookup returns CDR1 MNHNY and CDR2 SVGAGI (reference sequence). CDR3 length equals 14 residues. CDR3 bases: TGTGCCAGCAGTTACTCAGGGGGCGGTGAAAAACTGTTTTTT. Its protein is CASSYSGGGEKLFF.